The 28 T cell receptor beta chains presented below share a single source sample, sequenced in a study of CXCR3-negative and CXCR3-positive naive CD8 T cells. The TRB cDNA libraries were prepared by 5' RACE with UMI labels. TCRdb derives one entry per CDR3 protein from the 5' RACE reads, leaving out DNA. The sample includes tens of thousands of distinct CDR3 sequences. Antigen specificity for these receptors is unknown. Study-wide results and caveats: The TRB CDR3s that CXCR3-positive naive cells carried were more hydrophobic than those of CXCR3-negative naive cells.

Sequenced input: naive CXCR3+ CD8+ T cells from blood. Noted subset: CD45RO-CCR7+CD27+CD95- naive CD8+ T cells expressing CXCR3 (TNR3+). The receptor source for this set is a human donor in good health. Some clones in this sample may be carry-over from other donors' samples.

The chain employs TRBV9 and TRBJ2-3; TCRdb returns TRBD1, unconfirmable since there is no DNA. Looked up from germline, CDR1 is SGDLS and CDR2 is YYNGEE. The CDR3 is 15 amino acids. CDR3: CASSGTGGGTDTQYF.

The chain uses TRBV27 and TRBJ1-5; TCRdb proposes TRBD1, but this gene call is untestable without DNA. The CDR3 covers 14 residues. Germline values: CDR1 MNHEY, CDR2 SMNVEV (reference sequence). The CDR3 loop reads CASSLIGGYQPQHF.

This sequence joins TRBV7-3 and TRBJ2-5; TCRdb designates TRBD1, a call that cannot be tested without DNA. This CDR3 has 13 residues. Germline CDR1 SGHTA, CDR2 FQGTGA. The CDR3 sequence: CASSWDRQETQYF.

The CDR3 is CASSQPDQYEQYF. The chain has TRBV4-1 and TRBJ2-7. Germline CDR1 MGHRA, CDR2 YSYEKL. The CDR3 extends over 13 amino acids.

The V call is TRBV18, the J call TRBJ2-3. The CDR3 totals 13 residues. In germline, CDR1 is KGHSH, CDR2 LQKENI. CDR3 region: CASSPSRTDTQYF.

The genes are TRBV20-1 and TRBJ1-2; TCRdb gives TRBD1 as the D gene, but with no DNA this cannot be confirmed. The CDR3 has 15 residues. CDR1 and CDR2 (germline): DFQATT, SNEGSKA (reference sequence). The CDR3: CSARDSDRGQGGYTF.

CDR3 amino acids: CASSDQPNYGYTF. The chain employs TRBV10-2 and TRBJ1-2. The germline CDR1 and CDR2 sequences are WSHSY and SAAADI. This CDR3 region has 13 residues.

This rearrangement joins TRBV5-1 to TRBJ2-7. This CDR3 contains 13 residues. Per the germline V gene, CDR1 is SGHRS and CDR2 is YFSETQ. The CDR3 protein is CASSLVGLDEQYF.

The CDR3 region is CSVDGTSGLLGETQYF. This chain links TRBV29-1 with TRBJ2-5; the TCRdb call, TRBD2, lacks DNA for checking. Germline V lookup: CDR1 SQVTM, CDR2 ANQGSEA. The CDR3 length is 16 residues.

CDR3 sequence: CASSWGDTEAFF. The chain recombines TRBV5-6 with TRBJ1-1; no DNA is available, so the TRBD1 call from TCRdb remains unchecked. Germline CDR1 and CDR2: SGHDT and YYEEEE. The CDR3 sequence is 12 residues long.

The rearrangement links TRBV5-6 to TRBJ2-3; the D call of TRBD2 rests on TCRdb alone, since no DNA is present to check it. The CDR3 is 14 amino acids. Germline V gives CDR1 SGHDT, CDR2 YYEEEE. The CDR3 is CASSFWGGADTQYF.

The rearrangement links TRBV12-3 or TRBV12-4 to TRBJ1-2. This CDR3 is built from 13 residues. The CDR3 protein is CASSLQFGDGYTF.

CDR3 sequence reads: CASSQREVGETQYF. This rearrangement joins TRBV4-1 to TRBJ2-5. There are 14 residues in the CDR3. Germline V gives CDR1 MGHRA, CDR2 YSYEKL.

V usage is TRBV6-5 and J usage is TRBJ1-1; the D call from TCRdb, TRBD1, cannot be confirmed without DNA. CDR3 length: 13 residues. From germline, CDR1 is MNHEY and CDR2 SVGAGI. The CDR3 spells CASLGQGGTEAFF.

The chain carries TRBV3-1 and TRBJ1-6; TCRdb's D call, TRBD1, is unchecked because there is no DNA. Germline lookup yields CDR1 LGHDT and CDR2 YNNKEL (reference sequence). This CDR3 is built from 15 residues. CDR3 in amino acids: CASSQEARDNSPLHF. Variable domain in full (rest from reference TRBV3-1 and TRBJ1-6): DTAVSQTPKYLVTQMGNDKSIKCEQNLGHDTMYWYKQDSKKFLKIMFSYNNKELIINETVPNRFSPKSPDKAHLNLHINSLELGDSAVYFCASSQEARDNSPLHFGNGTRLTVT.

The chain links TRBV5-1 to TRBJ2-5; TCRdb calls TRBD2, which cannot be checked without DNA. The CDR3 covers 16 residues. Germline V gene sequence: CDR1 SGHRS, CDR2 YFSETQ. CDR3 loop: CASSPASGGLQETQYF.

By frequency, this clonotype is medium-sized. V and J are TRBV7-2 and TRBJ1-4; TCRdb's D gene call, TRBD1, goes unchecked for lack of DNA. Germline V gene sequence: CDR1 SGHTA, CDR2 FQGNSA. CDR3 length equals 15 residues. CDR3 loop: CASSPSQGINEKLFF.

The CDR3 sequence is CASSVGSSYNEQFF. V usage is TRBV9 and J usage is TRBJ2-1. CDR3 length: 14 amino acids. Germline assignment: CDR1 SGDLS and CDR2 YYNGEE.

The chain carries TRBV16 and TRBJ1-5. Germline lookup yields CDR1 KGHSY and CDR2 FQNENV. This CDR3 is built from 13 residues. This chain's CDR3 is CATSGPSNQPQHF. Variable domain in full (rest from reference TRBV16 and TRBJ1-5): GEEVAQTPKHLVRGEGQKAKLYCAPIKGHSYVFWYQQVLKNEFKFLISFQNENVFDETGMPKERFSAKCLPNSPCSLEIQATKLEDSAVYFCATSGPSNQPQHFGDGTRLSIL.

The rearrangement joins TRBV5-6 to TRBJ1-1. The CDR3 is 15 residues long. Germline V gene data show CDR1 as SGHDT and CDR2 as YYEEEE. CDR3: CASLRGGGMDTEAFF.

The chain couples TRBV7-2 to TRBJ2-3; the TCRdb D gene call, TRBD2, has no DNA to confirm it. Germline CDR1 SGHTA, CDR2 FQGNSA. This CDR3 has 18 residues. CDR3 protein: CASSLAVLAGGPEDTQYF.

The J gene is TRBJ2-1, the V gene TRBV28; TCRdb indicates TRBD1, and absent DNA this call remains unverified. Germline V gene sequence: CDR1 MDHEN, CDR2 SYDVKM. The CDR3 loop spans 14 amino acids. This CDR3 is CASHRGTAYNEQFF.

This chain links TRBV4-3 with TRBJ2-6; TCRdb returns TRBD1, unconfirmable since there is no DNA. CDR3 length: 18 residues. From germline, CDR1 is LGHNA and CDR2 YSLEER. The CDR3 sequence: CASSRTGQLISGANVLTF.

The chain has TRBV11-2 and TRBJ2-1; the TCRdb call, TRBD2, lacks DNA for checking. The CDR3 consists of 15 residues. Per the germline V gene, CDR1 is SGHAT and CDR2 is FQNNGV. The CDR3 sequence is CASSLMDGWTAFQFF.

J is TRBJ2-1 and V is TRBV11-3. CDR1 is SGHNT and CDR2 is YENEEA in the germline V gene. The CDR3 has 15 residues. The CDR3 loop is CASSPRNLSYNEQFF.

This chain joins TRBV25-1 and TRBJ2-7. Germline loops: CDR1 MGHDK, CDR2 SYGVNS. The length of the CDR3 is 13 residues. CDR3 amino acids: CASSEGSSYEQYF.

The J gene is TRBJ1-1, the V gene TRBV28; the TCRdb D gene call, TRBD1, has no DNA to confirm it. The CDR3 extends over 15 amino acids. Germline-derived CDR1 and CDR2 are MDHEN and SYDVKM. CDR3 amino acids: CASSSYRGMNTEAFF.

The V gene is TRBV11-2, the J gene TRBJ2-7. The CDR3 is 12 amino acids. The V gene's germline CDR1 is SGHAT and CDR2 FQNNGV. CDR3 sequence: CASSWSENEQYF. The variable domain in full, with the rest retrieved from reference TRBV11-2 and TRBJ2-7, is EAGVAQSPRYKIIEKRQSVAFWCNPISGHATLYWYQQILGQGPKLLIQFQNNGVVDDSQLPKDRFSAERLKGVDSTLKIQPAKLEDSAVYLCASSWSENEQYFGPGTRLTVT.